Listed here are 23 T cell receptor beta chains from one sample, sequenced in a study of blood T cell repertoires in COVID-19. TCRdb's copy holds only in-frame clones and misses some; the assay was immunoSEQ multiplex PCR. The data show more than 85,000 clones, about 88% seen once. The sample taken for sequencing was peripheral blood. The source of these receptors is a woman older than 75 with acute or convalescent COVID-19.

The CDR3 sequence is CASSQAIRGTEAFF. CDR3 coding DNA: TGCGCCAGCAGCCAGGCTATTAGGGGCACTGAAGCTTTCTTT. The chain has TRBV4-3 and TRBJ1-1; D might be TRBD1 (5 bases). The CDR3 covers 14 residues. Deletions cut 3 bases from V and 4 bases from J, with 12 bases between. Germline CDR1 LGHNA, CDR2 YSLEER.

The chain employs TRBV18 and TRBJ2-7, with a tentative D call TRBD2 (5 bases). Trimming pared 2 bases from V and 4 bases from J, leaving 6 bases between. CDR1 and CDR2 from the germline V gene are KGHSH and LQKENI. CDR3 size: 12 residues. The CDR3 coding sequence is TGTGCCAGCTCACCAACGGGATACGAGCAGTACTTC. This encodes CASSPTGYEQYF. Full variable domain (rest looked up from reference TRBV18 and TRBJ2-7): NAGVMQNPRHLVRRRGQEARLRCSPMKGHSHVYWYRQLPEEGLKFMVYLQKENIIDESGMPKERFSAEFPKEGPSILRIQQVVRGDSAAYFCASSPTGYEQYFGPGTRLTVT.

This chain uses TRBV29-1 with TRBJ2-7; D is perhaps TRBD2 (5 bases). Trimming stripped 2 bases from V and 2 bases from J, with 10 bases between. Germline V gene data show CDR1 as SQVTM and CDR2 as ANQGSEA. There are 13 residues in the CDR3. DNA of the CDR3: TGCAGCGTTGAAAGGACTGGACCCTACGAGCAGTACTTC. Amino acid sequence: CSVERTGPYEQYF.

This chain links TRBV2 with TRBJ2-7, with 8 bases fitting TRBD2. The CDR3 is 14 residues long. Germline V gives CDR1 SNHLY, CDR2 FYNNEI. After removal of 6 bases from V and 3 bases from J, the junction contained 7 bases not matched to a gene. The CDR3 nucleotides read TGTGCCAGCAGCAAATTGACTAGCGACTACGAGCAGTACTTC. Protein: CASSKLTSDYEQYF. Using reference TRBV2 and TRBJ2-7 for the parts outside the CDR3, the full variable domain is EPEVTQTPSHQVTQMGQEVILRCVPISNHLYFYWYRQILGQKVEFLVSFYNNEISEKSEIFDDQFSVERPDGSNFTLKIRSTKLEDSAMYFCASSKLTSDYEQYFGPGTRLTVT.

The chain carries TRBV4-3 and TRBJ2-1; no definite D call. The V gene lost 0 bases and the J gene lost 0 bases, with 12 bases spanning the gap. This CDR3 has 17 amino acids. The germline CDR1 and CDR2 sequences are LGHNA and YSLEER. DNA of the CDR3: TGCGCCAGCAGCCAAGAACCGGCAGGCAGCTCCTACAATGAGCAGTTCTTC. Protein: CASSQEPAGSSYNEQFF.

The CDR3 nucleotides are TGCGCCAGCAGGGTGGGAGGGAACGCCGGCTACACCTTC. This gives the protein CASRVGGNAGYTF. The rearrangement uses TRBV5-1 and TRBJ1-2; D not certain. Per germline, CDR1 SGHRS and CDR2 YFSETQ. The CDR3 contains 13 residues. V was clipped by 5 bases and J by 8 bases, with 16 bases between them.

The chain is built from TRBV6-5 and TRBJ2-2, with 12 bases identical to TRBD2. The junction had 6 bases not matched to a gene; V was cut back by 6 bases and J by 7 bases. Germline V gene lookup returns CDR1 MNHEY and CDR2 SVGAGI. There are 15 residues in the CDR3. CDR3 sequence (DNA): TGTGCCAGCAGCCTGACTAGCGGGAGTGTCGGGGAGCTGTTTTTT. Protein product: CASSLTSGSVGELFF.

The CDR3: CASSLPPRTANTGELFF. DNA of the CDR3: TGTGCCAGCAGTTTGCCGCCCAGGACAGCGAACACCGGGGAGCTGTTTTTT. The chain carries TRBV27 and TRBJ2-2; maybe TRBD1 (6 bases). Trimming cost V 3 bases and J 0 bases, with 14 bases left between them. The germline gives CDR1 MNHEY, CDR2 SMNVEV (reference sequence). CDR3 length: 17 residues.

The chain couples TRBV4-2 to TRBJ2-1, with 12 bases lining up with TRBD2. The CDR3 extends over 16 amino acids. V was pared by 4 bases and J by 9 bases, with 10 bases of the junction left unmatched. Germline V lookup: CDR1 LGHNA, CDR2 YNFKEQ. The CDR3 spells CASSPNRLAGEGEQFF. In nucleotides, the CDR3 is TGTGCCAGCAGCCCAAATAGACTAGCGGGAGAGGGTGAGCAGTTCTTC.

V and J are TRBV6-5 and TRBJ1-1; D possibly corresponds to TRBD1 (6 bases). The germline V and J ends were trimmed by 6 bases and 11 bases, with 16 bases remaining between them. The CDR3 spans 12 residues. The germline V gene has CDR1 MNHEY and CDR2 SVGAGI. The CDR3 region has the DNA TGTGCCAGCAGCCAACAGGGAGGGTGGGCTTTCTTT. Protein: CASSQQGGWAFF.

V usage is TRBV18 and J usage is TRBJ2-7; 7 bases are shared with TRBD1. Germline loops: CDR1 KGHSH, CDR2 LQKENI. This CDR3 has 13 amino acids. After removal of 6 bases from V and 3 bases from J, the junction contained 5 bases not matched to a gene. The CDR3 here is CASSVGTVYEQYF. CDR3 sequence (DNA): TGTGCCAGCTCCGTCGGGACAGTCTACGAGCAGTACTTC. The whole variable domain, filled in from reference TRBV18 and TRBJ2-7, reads NAGVMQNPRHLVRRRGQEARLRCSPMKGHSHVYWYRQLPEEGLKFMVYLQKENIIDESGMPKERFSAEFPKEGPSILRIQQVVRGDSAAYFCASSVGTVYEQYFGPGTRLTVT.

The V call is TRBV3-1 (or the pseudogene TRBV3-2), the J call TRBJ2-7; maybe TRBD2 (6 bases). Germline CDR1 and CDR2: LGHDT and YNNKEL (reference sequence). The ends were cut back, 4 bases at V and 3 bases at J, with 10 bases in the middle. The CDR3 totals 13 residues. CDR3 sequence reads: CASSRLESYEQYF. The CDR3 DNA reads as TGTGCCAGCAGCCGACTAGAAAGCTACGAGCAGTACTTC.

CDR3 amino acids: CASSLGLAGLETQYF. CDR3 bases: TGTGCCAGCAGCTTGGGACTAGCGGGACTGGAGACCCAGTACTTC. The chain uses TRBV7-6 and TRBJ2-5; 13 bases agree with TRBD2. The CDR3 is made up of 15 amino acids. Germline V gene lookup returns CDR1 SGHVS and CDR2 FNYEAQ. J was trimmed by 5 bases and V by 3 bases; bases with no gene match: 3.

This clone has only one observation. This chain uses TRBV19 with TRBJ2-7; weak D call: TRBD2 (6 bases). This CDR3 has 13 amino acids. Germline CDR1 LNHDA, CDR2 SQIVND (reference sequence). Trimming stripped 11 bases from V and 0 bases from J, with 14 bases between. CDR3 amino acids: CAHKWGDSYEQYF. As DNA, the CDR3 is TGTGCCCATAAATGGGGGGACTCCTACGAGCAGTACTTC.

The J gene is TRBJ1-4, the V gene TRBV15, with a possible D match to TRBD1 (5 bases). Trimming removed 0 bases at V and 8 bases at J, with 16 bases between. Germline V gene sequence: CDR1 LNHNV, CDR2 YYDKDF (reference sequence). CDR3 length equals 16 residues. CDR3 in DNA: TGTGCCACCAGCAGAGATGTTCAGGGAGGGTACGAAAAACTGTTTTTT. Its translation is CATSRDVQGGYEKLFF. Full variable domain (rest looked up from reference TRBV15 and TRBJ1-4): DAMVIQNPRYQVTQFGKPVTLSCSQTLNHNVMYWYQQKSSQAPKLLFHYYDKDFNNEADTPDNFQSRRPNTSFCFLDIRSPGLGDTAMYLCATSRDVQGGYEKLFFGSGTQLSVL.

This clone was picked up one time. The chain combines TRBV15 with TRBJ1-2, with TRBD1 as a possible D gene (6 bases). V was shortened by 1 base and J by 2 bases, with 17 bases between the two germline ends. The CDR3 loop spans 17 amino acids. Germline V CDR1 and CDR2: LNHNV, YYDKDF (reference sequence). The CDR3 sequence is CATSRARGHQTNYGYTF. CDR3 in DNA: TGTGCCACCAGCAGAGCCAGGGGCCATCAGACCAACTATGGCTACACCTTC.

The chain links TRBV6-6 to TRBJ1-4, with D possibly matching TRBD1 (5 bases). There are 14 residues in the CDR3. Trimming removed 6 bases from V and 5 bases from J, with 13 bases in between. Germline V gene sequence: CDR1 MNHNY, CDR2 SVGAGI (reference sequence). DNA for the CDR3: TGTGCCAGCAGGACGACAGACGGGAATGAAAAACTGTTTTTT. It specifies CASRTTDGNEKLFF.

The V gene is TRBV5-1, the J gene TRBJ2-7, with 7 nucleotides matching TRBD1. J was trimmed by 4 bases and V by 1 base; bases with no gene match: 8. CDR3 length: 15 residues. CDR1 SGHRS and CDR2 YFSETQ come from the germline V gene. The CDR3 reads CASSLLPGQTYEQYF. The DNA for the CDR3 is TGCGCCAGCAGCTTGTTGCCGGGACAGACTTACGAGCAGTACTTC.

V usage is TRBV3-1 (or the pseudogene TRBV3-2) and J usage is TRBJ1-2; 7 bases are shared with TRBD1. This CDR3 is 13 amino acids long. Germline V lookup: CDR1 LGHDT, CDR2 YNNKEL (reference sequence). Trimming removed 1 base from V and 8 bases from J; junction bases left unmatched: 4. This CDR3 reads CASSQGQGRGYTF. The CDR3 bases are TGTGCCAGCAGCCAAGGACAGGGAAGAGGCTACACCTTC.

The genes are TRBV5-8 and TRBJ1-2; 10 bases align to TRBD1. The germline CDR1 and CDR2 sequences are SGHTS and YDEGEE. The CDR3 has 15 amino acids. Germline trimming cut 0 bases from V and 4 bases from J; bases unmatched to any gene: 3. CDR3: CASSLGGQGSYGYTF. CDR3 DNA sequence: TGTGCCAGCAGCTTGGGGGGACAGGGGTCCTATGGCTACACCTTC.

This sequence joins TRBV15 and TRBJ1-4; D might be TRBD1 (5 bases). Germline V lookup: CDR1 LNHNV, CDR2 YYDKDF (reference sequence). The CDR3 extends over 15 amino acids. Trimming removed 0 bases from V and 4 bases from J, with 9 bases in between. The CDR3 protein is CATSRDRRGNEKLFF. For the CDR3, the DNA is TGTGCCACCAGCAGAGATCGGAGGGGTAATGAAAAACTGTTTTTT.

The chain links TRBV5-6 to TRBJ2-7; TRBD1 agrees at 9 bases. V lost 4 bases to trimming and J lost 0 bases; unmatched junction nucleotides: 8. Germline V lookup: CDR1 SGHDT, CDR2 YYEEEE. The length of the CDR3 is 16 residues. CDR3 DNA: TGTGCCAGCAGCCCTGACAGGGGGGCTAGCTCCTACGAGCAGTACTTC. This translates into CASSPDRGASSYEQYF. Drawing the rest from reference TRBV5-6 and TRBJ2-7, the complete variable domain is DAGVTQSPTHLIKTRGQQVTLRCSPKSGHDTVSWYQQALGQGPQFIFQYYEEEERQRGNFPDRFSGHQFPNYSSELNVNALLLGDSALYLCASSPDRGASSYEQYFGPGTRLTVT.

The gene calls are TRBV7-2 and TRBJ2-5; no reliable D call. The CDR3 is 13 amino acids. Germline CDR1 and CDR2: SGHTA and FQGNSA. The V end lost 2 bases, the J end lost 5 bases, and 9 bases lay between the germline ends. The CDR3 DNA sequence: TGTGCCAGCAGCTTAATATATTCGGAGACCCAGTACTTC. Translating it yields CASSLIYSETQYF. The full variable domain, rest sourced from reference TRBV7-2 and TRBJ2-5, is GAGVSQSPSNKVTEKGKDVELRCDPISGHTALYWYRQSLGQGLEFLIYFQGNSAPDKSGLPSDRFSAERTGGSVSTLTIQRTQQEDSAVYLCASSLIYSETQYFGPGTRLLVL.